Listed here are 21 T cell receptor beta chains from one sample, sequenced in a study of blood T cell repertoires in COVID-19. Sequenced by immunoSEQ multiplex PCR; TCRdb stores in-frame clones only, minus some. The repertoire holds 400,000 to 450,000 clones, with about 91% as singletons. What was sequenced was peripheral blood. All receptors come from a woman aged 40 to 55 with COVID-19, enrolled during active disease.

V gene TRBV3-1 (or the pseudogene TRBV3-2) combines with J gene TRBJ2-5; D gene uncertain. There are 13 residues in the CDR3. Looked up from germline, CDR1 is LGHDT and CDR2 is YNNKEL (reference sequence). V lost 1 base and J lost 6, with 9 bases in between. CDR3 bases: TGTGCCAGCAGCCAAGGACACAGTCAGACCCAGTACTTC. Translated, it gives CASSQGHSQTQYF.

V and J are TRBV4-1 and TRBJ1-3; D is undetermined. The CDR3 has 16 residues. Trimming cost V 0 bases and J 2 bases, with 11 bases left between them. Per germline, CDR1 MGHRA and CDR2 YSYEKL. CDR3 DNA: TGCGCCAGCAGCCAAGAGAAGAGGGCGACTGGAAACACCATATATTTT. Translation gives CASSQEKRATGNTIYF.

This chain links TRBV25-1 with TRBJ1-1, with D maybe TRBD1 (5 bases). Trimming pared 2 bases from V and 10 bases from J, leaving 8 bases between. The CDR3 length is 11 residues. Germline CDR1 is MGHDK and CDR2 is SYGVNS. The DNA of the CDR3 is TGTGCCAGCAGTGAAGCCGGGGGAGCTTTCTTT. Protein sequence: CASSEAGGAFF.

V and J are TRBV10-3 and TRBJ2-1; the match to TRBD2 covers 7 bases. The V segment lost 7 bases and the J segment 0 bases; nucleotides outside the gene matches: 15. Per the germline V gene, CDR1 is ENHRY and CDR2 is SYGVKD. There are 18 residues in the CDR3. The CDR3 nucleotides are TGTGCCATCAATGACGGACGGGGGGTTTCGAGCTCCTACAATGAGCAGTTCTTC. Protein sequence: CAINDGRGVSSSYNEQFF.

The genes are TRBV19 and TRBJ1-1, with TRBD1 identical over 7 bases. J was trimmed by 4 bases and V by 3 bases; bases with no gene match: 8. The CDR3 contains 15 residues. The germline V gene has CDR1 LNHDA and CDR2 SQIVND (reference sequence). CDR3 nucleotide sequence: TGTGCCAGTAGTATTGGACAGGCAGCCCGCACTGAAGCTTTCTTT. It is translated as CASSIGQAARTEAFF.

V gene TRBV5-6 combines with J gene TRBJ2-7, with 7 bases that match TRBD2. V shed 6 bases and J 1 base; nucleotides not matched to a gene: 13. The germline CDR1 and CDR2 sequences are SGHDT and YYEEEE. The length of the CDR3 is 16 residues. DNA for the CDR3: TGTGCCAGCACCAAGCTGGCCCGGGGGGTTTCCTACGAGCAGTACTTC. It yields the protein CASTKLARGVSYEQYF.

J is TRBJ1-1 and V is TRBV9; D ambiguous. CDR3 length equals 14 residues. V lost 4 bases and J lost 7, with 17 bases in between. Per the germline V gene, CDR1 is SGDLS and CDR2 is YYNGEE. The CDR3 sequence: CASSPPGVTREAFF. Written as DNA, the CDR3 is TGTGCCAGCAGCCCCCCCGGGGTCACTCGTGAAGCTTTCTTT.

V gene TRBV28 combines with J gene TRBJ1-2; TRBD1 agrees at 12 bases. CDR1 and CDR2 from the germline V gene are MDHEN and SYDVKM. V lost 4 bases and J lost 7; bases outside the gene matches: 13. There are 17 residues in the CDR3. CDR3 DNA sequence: TGTGCCAGCAGTTCCCCGGATGGGACAGGGGGCATTGTTGGCTACACCTTC. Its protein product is CASSSPDGTGGIVGYTF.

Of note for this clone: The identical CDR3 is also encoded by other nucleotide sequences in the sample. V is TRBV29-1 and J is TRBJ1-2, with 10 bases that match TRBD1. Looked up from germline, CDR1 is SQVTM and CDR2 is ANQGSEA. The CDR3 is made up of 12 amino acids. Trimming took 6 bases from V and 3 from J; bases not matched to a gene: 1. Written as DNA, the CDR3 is TGCAGCGTGGGGACAGGGGACTATGGCTACACCTTC. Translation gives CSVGTGDYGYTF.

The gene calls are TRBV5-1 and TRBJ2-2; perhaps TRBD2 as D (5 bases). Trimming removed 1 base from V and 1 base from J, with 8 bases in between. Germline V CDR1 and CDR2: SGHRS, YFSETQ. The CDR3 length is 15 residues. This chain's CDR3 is CASSLREGNTGELFF. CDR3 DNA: TGCGCCAGCAGCTTGCGGGAAGGGAACACCGGGGAGCTGTTTTTT.

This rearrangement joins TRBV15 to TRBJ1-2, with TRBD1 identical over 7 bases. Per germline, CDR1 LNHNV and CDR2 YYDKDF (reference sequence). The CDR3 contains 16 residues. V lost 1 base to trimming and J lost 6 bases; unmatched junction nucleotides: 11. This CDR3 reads CATSRARGAGTDGYTF. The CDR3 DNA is TGTGCCACCAGCAGAGCCAGGGGGGCAGGGACAGATGGCTACACCTTC. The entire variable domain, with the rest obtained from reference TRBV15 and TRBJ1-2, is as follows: DAMVIQNPRYQVTQFGKPVTLSCSQTLNHNVMYWYQQKSSQAPKLLFHYYDKDFNNEADTPDNFQSRRPNTSFCFLDIRSPGLGDTAMYLCATSRARGAGTDGYTFGSGTRLTVV.

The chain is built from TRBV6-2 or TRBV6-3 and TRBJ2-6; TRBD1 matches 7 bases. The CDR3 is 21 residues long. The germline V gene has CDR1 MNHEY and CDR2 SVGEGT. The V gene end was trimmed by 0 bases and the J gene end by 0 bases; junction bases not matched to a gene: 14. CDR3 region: CASSYSTFTGTAFSGANVLTF. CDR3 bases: TGTGCCAGCAGTTACTCGACCTTCACCGGGACAGCCTTCTCTGGGGCCAACGTCCTGACTTTC.

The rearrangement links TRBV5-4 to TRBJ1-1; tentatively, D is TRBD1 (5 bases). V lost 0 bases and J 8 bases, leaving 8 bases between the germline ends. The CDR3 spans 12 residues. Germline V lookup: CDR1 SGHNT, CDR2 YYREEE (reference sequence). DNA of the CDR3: TGTGCCAGCAGCTTGGAAAACAGGGAAGCTTTCTTT. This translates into CASSLENREAFF.

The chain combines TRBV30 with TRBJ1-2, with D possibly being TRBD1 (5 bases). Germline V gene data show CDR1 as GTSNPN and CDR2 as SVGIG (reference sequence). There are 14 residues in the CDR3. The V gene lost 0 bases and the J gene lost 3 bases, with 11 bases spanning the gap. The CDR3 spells CAWSVRQGDYGYTF. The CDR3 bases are TGTGCCTGGAGTGTGAGACAAGGGGACTATGGCTACACCTTC.

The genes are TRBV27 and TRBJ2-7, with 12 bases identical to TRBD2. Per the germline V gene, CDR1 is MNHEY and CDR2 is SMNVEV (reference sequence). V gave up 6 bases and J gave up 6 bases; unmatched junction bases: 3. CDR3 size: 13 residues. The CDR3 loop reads CASRTSGRTEQYF. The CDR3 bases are TGTGCCAGCAGGACTAGCGGGAGAACCGAGCAGTACTTC.

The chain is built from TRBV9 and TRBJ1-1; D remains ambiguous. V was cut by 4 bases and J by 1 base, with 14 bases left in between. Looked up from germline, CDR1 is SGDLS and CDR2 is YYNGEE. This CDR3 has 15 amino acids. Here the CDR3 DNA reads TGTGCCAGCAGCCCCCGGAGCGCCTCGAACACTGAAGCTTTCTTT. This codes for CASSPRSASNTEAFF.

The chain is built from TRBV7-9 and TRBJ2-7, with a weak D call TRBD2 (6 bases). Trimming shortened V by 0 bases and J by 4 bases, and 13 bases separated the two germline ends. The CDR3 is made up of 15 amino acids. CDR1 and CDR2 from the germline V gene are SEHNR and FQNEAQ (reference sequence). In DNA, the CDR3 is TGTGCCAGCAGCTTAGCGGGGGGTAATCGGTACGAGCAGTACTTC. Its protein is CASSLAGGNRYEQYF.

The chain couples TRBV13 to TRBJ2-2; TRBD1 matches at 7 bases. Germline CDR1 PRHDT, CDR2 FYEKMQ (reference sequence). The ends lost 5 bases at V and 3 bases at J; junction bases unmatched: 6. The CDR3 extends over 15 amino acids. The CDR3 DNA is TGTGCCAGCAGCGACCGGGACAGATACACCGGGGAGCTGTTTTTT. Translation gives CASSDRDRYTGELFF.

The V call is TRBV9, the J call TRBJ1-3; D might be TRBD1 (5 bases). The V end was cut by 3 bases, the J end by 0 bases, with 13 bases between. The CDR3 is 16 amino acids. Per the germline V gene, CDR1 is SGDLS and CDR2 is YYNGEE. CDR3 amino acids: CASSATGDLSGNTIYF. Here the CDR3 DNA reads TGTGCCAGCAGCGCTACAGGCGACCTCTCTGGAAACACCATATATTTT.

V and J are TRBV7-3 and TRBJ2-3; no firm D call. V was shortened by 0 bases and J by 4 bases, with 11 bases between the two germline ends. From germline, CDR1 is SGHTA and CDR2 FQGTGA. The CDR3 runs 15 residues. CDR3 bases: TGTGCCAGCAGCTTAACGTTTAATCCTCCAGATACGCAGTATTTT. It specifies CASSLTFNPPDTQYF.

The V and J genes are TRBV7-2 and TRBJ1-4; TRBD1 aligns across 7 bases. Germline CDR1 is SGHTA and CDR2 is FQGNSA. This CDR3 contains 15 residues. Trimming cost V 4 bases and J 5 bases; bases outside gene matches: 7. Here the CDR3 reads CASSSHDRENEKLFF. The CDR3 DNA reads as TGTGCCAGCAGCTCCCACGACAGGGAGAATGAAAAACTGTTTTTT.